The source of this T cell receptor beta chain is a study of neurological immune-mediated disorders. CDR1 and CDR2 (germline): SNHLY, FYNNEI. The CDR3 runs to 13 residues. V lost 7 bases and J 2 bases, leaving 11 bases between the germline ends. This clonotype was counted many times. cDNA synthesis was performed by 5'RACE with 10-nucleotide random UMIs. One entry per CDR3 protein results from TCRdb running MiXCR on the 5' RACE reads. The top ten clones hold 1.5% to 2% of a sample with 53,000 or so distinct CDR3 sequences, approximately 8.4% of them seen once. As for time point: longitudinal time-point 3.

Sequenced: PBMCs. The rearrangement links TRBV2 to TRBJ1-1, with a possible D match to TRBD1 (6 bases). The origin of this receptor is a middle-aged woman in good health. The CDR3 DNA reads TGTGCCAGCACCAAGGGGGAAAACACTGAAGCTTTCTTT. This gives the protein CASTKGENTEAFF.